Each of the 8 T cell receptor beta chains below was sequenced from the same sample in a study of cytomegalovirus exposure and HLA in healthy donors. Sequencing used immunoSEQ multiplex PCR; TCRdb keeps in-frame clones, though not all of them. The sample gives 150,000 to 250,000 clones, about 81% of which show up once; less than 1.5% is in the top ten. The source material was PBMCs. These receptors were obtained from a woman between 25 and 40 years old in good health and CMV-seronegative.

V and J are TRBV28 and TRBJ2-5; TRBD2 matches at 12 bases. V was pared by 4 bases and J by 3 bases, with 0 bases of the junction left unmatched. This CDR3 has 14 residues. CDR1 MDHEN and CDR2 SYDVKM come from the germline V gene. CDR3 residues: CASSSSGGEETQYF. The CDR3 DNA reads as TGTGCCAGCAGTTCTAGCGGGGGGGAAGAGACCCAGTACTTC.

V and J are TRBV11-2 and TRBJ1-6; D is uncertain. The CDR3 contains 15 residues. Germline-derived CDR1 and CDR2 are SGHAT and FQNNGV. The V and J ends lost 3 bases and 9 bases respectively, with 15 bases between them. CDR3 residues: CASSLSAGLSSPLHF. CDR3 bases: TGTGCCAGCAGCTTGAGTGCAGGTCTCAGTTCACCCCTCCACTTT.

The chain combines TRBV5-1 with TRBJ2-7; the match to TRBD1 covers 9 bases. Trimming removed 0 bases from V and 6 bases from J; junction bases left unmatched: 19. CDR1 SGHRS and CDR2 YFSETQ come from the germline V gene. The CDR3 length is 19 residues. For the CDR3, the DNA is TGCGCCAGCAGCTTGGAGGGTAGGAACCGGGGACAGGGAATACGCGAGCAGTACTTC. The encoded protein is CASSLEGRNRGQGIREQYF.

This chain links TRBV5-4 with TRBJ2-1, with 8 bases matching TRBD2. Germline assignment: CDR1 SGHNT and CDR2 YYREEE (reference sequence). Trimming at V came to 3 bases and at J to 4 bases, leaving 12 bases not matched to a gene. CDR3 length: 17 amino acids. The CDR3 DNA sequence: TGTGCCAGCAGCTCGGCAAGCGCGGGAGGCTTTTACAATGAGCAGTTCTTC. It yields the protein CASSSASAGGFYNEQFF.

The chain is built from TRBV29-1 and TRBJ2-2, with 10 bases aligning to TRBD2. The trim removed 3 bases at V and 7 bases at J, leaving 11 bases unmatched. CDR1 is SQVTM and CDR2 is ANQGSEA in the germline V gene. CDR3 length: 16 amino acids. Written as DNA, the CDR3 is TGCAGCGTTGATCAGAGCGGGAGGGCCTCAGGCGGGGAGCTGTTTTTT. Its protein is CSVDQSGRASGGELFF.

This chain joins TRBV2 and TRBJ2-1, with 15 bases fitting TRBD2. The V and J ends lost 6 bases and 1 base, in that order; junction bases with no gene match: 10. CDR1 SNHLY and CDR2 FYNNEI come from the germline V gene. The CDR3 is 19 residues long. CDR3 bases: TGTGCCAGCAGAGCCCTAGGACTAGCGGGAGGGGGGTCCTACAATGAGCAGTTCTTC. Its translation is CASRALGLAGGGSYNEQFF.

The chain couples TRBV19 to TRBJ1-2, with 7 bases fitting TRBD1. Unmatched junction bases numbered 2, after V lost 5 bases and J lost 2 bases. The CDR3 extends over 13 amino acids. The germline V gene has CDR1 LNHDA and CDR2 SQIVND (reference sequence). CDR3 bases: TGTGCCAGTAGTCAACAGGGGAACTATGGCTACACCTTC. It encodes CASSQQGNYGYTF.

The rearrangement uses TRBV2 and TRBJ2-7; 9 nucleotides match TRBD2. After removal of 9 bases from V and 7 bases from J, the junction contained 13 bases not matched to a gene. There are 14 residues in the CDR3. Germline CDR1 is SNHLY and CDR2 is FYNNEI. The CDR3 nucleotides are TGTGCCAGAGATGCGGGAGGGCCGGCGGGGGAGCAGTACTTC. This codes for CARDAGGPAGEQYF.